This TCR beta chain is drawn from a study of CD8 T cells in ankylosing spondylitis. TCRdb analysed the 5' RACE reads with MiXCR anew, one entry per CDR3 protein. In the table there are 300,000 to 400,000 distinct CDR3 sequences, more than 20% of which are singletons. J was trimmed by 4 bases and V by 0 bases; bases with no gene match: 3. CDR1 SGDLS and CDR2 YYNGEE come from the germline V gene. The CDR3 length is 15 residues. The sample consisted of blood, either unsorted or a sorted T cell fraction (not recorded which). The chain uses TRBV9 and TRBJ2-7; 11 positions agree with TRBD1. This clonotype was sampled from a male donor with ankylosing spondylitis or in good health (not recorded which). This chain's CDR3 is CASSVDGQGAYEQYF. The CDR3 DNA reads TGTGCCAGCAGCGTAGATGGACAGGGGGCTTACGAGCAGTACTTC.